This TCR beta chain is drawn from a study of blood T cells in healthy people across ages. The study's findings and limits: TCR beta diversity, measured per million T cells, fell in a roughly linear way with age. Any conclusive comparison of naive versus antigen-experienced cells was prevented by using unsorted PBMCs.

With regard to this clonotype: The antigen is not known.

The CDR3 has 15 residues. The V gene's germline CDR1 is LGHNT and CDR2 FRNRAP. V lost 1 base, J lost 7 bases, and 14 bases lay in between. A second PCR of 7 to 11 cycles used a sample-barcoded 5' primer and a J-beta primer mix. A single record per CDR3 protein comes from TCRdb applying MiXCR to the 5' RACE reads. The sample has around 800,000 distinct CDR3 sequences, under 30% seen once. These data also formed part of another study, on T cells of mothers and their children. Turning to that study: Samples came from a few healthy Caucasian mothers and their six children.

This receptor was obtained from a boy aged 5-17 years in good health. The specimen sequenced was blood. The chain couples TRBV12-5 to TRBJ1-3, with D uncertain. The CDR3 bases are TGTGCTAGTGGTTTGGCGTCGGGCCCACTGAACACCATATATTTT. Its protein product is CASGLASGPLNTIYF. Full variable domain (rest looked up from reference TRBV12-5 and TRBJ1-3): DARVTQTPRHKVTEMGQEVTMRCQPILGHNTVFWYRQTMMQGLELLAYFRNRAPLDDSGMPKDRFSAEMPDATLATLKIQPSEPRDSAVYFCASGLASGPLNTIYFGEGSWLTVV.